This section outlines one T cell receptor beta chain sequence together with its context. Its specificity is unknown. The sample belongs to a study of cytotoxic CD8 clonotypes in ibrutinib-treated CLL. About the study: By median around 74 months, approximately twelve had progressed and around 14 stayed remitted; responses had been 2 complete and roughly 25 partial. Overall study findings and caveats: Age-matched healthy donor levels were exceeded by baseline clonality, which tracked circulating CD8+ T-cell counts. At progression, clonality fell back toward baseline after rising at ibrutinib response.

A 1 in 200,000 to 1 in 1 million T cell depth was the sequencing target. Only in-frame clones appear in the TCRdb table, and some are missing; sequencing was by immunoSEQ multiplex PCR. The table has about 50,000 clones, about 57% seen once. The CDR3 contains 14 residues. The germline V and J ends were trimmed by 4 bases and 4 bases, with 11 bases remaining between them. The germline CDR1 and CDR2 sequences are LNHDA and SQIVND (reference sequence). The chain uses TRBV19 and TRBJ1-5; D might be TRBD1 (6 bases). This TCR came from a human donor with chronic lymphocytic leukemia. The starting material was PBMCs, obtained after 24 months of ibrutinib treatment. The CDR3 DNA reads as TGTGCCAGTAGTAAACAGGGACCAAATCAGCCCCAGCATTTT. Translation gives CASSKQGPNQPQHF.